The 27 T cell receptor beta chains presented below share a single source sample, sequenced in a study of OX40 agonist ivuxolimab in advanced cancers. The method was immunoSEQ multiplex PCR; TCRdb's version includes in-frame clones alone and lacks a portion of them. The profile shows 70,000 to 80,000 clones, around nine tenths of them singletons. The sample consisted of CD4+ or CD8+ T cells sorted from blood, taken in a trial of the OX40 agonist ivuxolimab. These receptors were taken from an adult with an advanced solid tumor such as melanoma, head and neck, liver or kidney cancer.

The chain employs TRBV18 and TRBJ1-5; TRBD1 agrees at 9 bases. In germline, CDR1 is KGHSH, CDR2 LQKENI. The trim removed 8 bases at V and 4 bases at J, leaving 9 bases unmatched. CDR3 length: 15 residues. CDR3 amino acids: CASAQETGGNQPQHF. The CDR3, as DNA: TGTGCCAGCGCCCAGGAGACAGGGGGGAATCAGCCCCAGCATTTT.

V is TRBV7-8 and J is TRBJ2-2; D gene ambiguous. This CDR3 region has 15 residues. From germline, CDR1 is SGHVS and CDR2 FQNEAQ. Trimming shortened V by 6 bases and J by 2 bases, and 13 bases separated the two germline ends. CDR3 in DNA: TGTGCCAGCAGATTATCTGACGGAAACACCGGGGAGCTGTTTTTT. The encoded protein is CASRLSDGNTGELFF.

This chain links TRBV6-5 with TRBJ1-5, with 7 bases lining up with TRBD1. Trimming cost V 2 bases and J 2 bases; bases outside gene matches: 0. Germline CDR1 is MNHEY and CDR2 is SVGAGI. There are 14 residues in the CDR3. For the CDR3, the DNA is TGTGCCAGCAGTTACGACAGGGGCAATCAGCCCCAGCATTTT. Protein sequence: CASSYDRGNQPQHF.

This chain connects TRBV19 to TRBJ1-4; a possible D gene is TRBD1 (5 bases). The germline V and J ends were trimmed by 4 bases and 2 bases, with 11 bases remaining between them. The CDR3 spans 15 residues. Per germline, CDR1 LNHDA and CDR2 SQIVND (reference sequence). This CDR3 reads CASSRQGATNEKLFF. As DNA, the CDR3 is TGTGCCAGTAGTAGGCAGGGAGCCACTAATGAAAAACTGTTTTTT.

The chain has TRBV19 and TRBJ2-5; TRBD1 matches at 8 bases. The CDR3 covers 14 residues. Germline lookup yields CDR1 LNHDA and CDR2 SQIVND (reference sequence). V gave up 4 bases and J gave up 5 bases; unmatched junction bases: 6. CDR3 nucleotides: TGTGCCAGTAGTAAGACAGGGGTAGGGGAGACCCAGTACTTC. Its protein is CASSKTGVGETQYF.

The chain couples TRBV7-2 to TRBJ2-7; D is undetermined. V was trimmed by 1 base and J by 6 bases, leaving 4 bases between them. CDR3 length: 11 residues. The V gene's germline CDR1 is SGHTA and CDR2 FQGNSA. The CDR3 spells CASSLVGEQYF. The CDR3 nucleotides are TGTGCCAGCAGCTTAGTGGGCGAGCAGTACTTC.

J is TRBJ1-3 and V is TRBV6-1; D remains ambiguous. Trimming cost V 10 bases and J 0 bases, with 7 bases left between them. Germline V gene lookup returns CDR1 MNHNS and CDR2 SASEGT. The CDR3 is 12 residues long. This CDR3 reads CATHSSGNTIYF. The DNA of the CDR3 is TGTGCCACCCACAGCTCTGGAAACACCATATATTTT.

The gene calls are TRBV27 and TRBJ1-2; D perhaps matches TRBD1 (6 bases). The CDR3 extends over 16 amino acids. V lost 1 base and J 2 bases, leaving 14 bases between the germline ends. Germline assignment: CDR1 MNHEY and CDR2 SMNVEV (reference sequence). CDR3 coding DNA: TGTGCCAGCAGTTTATTGACAGGAGCTTCAAACTATGGCTACACCTTC. It yields the protein CASSLLTGASNYGYTF.

The rearrangement links TRBV19 to TRBJ1-1, with D hard to call. CDR3 length equals 17 residues. V shed 5 bases and J shed 0 bases, with 19 bases lying between them. CDR1 and CDR2 (germline): LNHDA, SQIVND (reference sequence). The CDR3 reads CASSPQIGAGMNTEAFF. The CDR3 DNA reads as TGTGCCAGTAGTCCCCAAATCGGAGCTGGGATGAACACTGAAGCTTTCTTT.

The CDR3 DNA sequence: TGTGCCAGCAGTCTAGGGCCCCAGTCGGACACTGAAGCTTTCTTT. Its protein product is CASSLGPQSDTEAFF. This chain joins TRBV2 and TRBJ1-1; no clear D gene. V lost 5 bases to trimming and J lost 3 bases, with 16 bases between them. Germline V lookup: CDR1 SNHLY, CDR2 FYNNEI. The CDR3 sequence is 15 residues long.

This clone was seen a single time. This chain connects TRBV7-2 to TRBJ1-1; no firm D call. The CDR3 extends over 13 amino acids. CDR1 is SGHTA, CDR2 FQGNSA, per germline. Trimming removed 1 base at V and 0 bases at J, with 3 bases between. The CDR3 DNA sequence: TGTGCCAGCAGCTTAGGGATGAACACTGAAGCTTTCTTT. This translates into CASSLGMNTEAFF.

The chain is built from TRBV27 and TRBJ1-3; TRBD1 is a possible D gene (6 bases). Germline V gene data show CDR1 as MNHEY and CDR2 as SMNVEV (reference sequence). The CDR3 loop spans 15 amino acids. The V end was cut by 5 bases, the J end by 3 bases, with 14 bases between. The CDR3 DNA sequence: TGTGCCAGCAGTAGGGCGGGGGGCGTTGGAAACACCATATATTTT. Translation: CASSRAGGVGNTIYF.

The genes are TRBV11-2 and TRBJ1-5, with TRBD1 matching 8 bases. The CDR3 has 14 amino acids. The germline V gene has CDR1 SGHAT and CDR2 FQNNGV. The ends lost 5 bases at V and 5 bases at J; junction bases unmatched: 5. The CDR3 DNA is TGTGCCAGCAGCCATTCAGGGGGCCATCAGCCCCAGCATTTT. It yields the protein CASSHSGGHQPQHF.

The chain couples TRBV9 to TRBJ2-1, with TRBD1 as a possible D gene (6 bases). With 6 bases removed from V and 6 bases from J, the gap between germline ends came to 16 bases. This CDR3 is 14 amino acids long. Germline V gene data show CDR1 as SGDLS and CDR2 as YYNGEE. The DNA of the CDR3 is TGTGCCAGCAACAGGGATGGTTTGGGCAATGAGCAGTTCTTC. Translating it yields CASNRDGLGNEQFF. The whole variable domain, filled in from reference TRBV9 and TRBJ2-1, reads DSGVTQTPKHLITATGQRVTLRCSPRSGDLSVYWYQQSLDQGLQFLIQYYNGEERAKGNILERFSAQQFPDLHSELNLSSLELGDSALYFCASNRDGLGNEQFFGPGTRLTVL.

V is TRBV6-9 and J is TRBJ1-2; 8 bases align to TRBD1. Germline V gives CDR1 MNHGY, CDR2 SVAAGI. J was trimmed by 6 bases and V by 6 bases; bases with no gene match: 6. The CDR3 contains 13 residues. The DNA of the CDR3 is TGTGCCAGCAGAGACACAGGGGGGCATGGCTACACCTTC. It translates to CASRDTGGHGYTF.

The rearrangement uses TRBV5-1 and TRBJ2-3; unclear D gene. The CDR3 spans 14 residues. Trimming stripped 0 bases from V and 5 bases from J, with 10 bases between. Germline lookup yields CDR1 SGHRS and CDR2 YFSETQ. The CDR3: CASSLERIQDTQYF. DNA for the CDR3: TGCGCCAGCAGCTTGGAACGGATTCAAGATACGCAGTATTTT. Looking up the rest from reference TRBV5-1 and TRBJ2-3 gives the full variable domain: KAGVTQTPRYLIKTRGQQVTLSCSPISGHRSVSWYQQTPGQGLQFLFEYFSETQRNKGNFPGRFSGRQFSNSRSEMNVSTLELGDSALYLCASSLERIQDTQYFGPGTRLTVL.

This clone showed up just once. V gene TRBV28 combines with J gene TRBJ2-1; TRBD2 is a possible D gene (5 bases). Trimming removed 4 bases at V and 6 bases at J, with 13 bases between. CDR1 is MDHEN, CDR2 SYDVKM, per germline. The CDR3 sequence is 14 residues long. For the CDR3, the DNA is TGTGCCAGCAGTTATTCTAGAGGAGGCAATGAGCAGTTCTTC. Translated, it gives CASSYSRGGNEQFF.

The rearrangement uses TRBV6-6 and TRBJ1-5; D gene unclear. Germline values: CDR1 MNHNY, CDR2 SVGAGI (reference sequence). This CDR3 is 14 amino acids long. Trimming shortened V by 2 bases and J by 5 bases, and 10 bases separated the two germline ends. The CDR3 DNA reads TGTGCCAGCAGTTACGGGTCCTCCTATCAGCCCCAGCATTTT. Encoded protein: CASSYGSSYQPQHF.

The chain joins TRBV27 to TRBJ1-6, with no clear D. V gave up 8 bases and J gave up 6 bases, with 8 bases separating them. The CDR3 has 12 amino acids. Germline values: CDR1 MNHEY, CDR2 SMNVEV (reference sequence). The CDR3 here is CASGVVNSPLHF. CDR3 bases: TGTGCCAGCGGAGTAGTTAATTCACCCCTCCACTTT.

The chain recombines TRBV6-1 with TRBJ1-5; the D is unclear. Germline CDR1 reads MNHNS; CDR2 reads SASEGT. The CDR3 is 14 residues long. Trimming stripped 5 bases from V and 8 bases from J, with 16 bases between. The CDR3 spells CASSLDGPFKPQHF. CDR3 in DNA: TGTGCCAGCAGTCTCGACGGACCTTTCAAGCCCCAGCATTTT.

The chain has TRBV14 and TRBJ1-2, with a tentative D call TRBD1 (5 bases). Germline CDR1 and CDR2: SGHDN and FVKESK. The CDR3 contains 15 residues. V was pared by 5 bases and J by 3 bases, with 16 bases between. The CDR3 here is CASSSRTQGDYGYTF. The DNA for the CDR3 is TGTGCCAGCAGCTCAAGGACCCAGGGTGACTATGGCTACACCTTC.

The count of this clone is one. The chain joins TRBV10-3 to TRBJ1-1; 10 bases match TRBD1. The CDR3 length is 15 residues. In germline, CDR1 is ENHRY, CDR2 SYGVKD. With V trimmed by 4 bases and J by 6 bases, 8 bases remained unmatched. CDR3 sequence reads: CAISGSGTGAAEAFF. CDR3 sequence (DNA): TGTGCCATCAGTGGGTCCGGGACAGGGGCGGCTGAAGCTTTCTTT.

J is TRBJ2-3 and V is TRBV11-1; 10 bases line up with TRBD2. The CDR3 extends over 16 amino acids. V shed 5 bases, J shed 0 bases, and the junction held 5 bases outside the gene matches. Germline loops: CDR1 SGHAT, CDR2 FQDESV (reference sequence). The CDR3 region is CASSLLAGTSTDTQYF. The CDR3 coding sequence is TGTGCCAGCAGCCTACTAGCGGGAACTAGCACAGATACGCAGTATTTT.

The chain joins TRBV7-2 to TRBJ2-1; D not certain. Trimming left V 4 bases short and J 7 bases short, with 17 bases between. This CDR3 is 15 amino acids long. The germline V gene has CDR1 SGHTA and CDR2 FQGNSA. This CDR3 is CASSSWVPGRNEQFF. The CDR3 bases are TGTGCCAGCAGCTCCTGGGTCCCTGGGCGGAATGAGCAGTTCTTC.

The gene calls are TRBV5-4 and TRBJ2-7; no clear D gene. Germline-derived CDR1 and CDR2 are SGHNT and YYREEE (reference sequence). Trimming cost V 0 bases and J 4 bases, with 2 bases left between them. The CDR3 has 11 amino acids. The DNA of the CDR3 is TGTGCCAGCAGCTTGGGGTACGAGCAGTACTTC. Protein sequence: CASSLGYEQYF. Full variable domain (outside the CDR3, taken from reference TRBV5-4 and TRBJ2-7): ETGVTQSPTHLIKTRGQQVTLRCSSQSGHNTVSWYQQALGQGPQFIFQYYREEENGRGNFPPRFSGLQFPNYSSELNVNALELDDSALYLCASSLGYEQYFGPGTRLTVT.

The chain couples TRBV25-1 to TRBJ1-1; D ambiguous. In germline, CDR1 is MGHDK, CDR2 SYGVNS. The CDR3 sequence is 12 residues long. V gave up 8 bases and J gave up 1 base, with 8 bases separating them. The chain's CDR3 is CASEGPNTEAFF. The CDR3 DNA is TGTGCCAGCGAAGGCCCGAACACTGAAGCTTTCTTT.

CDR3 sequence: CASSYDRPCNQPQHF. The CDR3 coding sequence is TGTGCCAGCAGTTACGACAGGCCTTGCAATCAGCCCCAGCATTTT. The rearrangement links TRBV6-5 to TRBJ1-5; tentative D call: TRBD1 (6 bases). Germline values: CDR1 MNHEY, CDR2 SVGAGI. The CDR3 is 15 residues long. V lost 2 bases and J 2 bases, leaving 10 bases between the germline ends.